This T cell receptor beta chain was recovered during a study of T cell responses to AZD1222 COVID-19 vaccine. The method was immunoSEQ multiplex PCR; TCRdb's version includes in-frame clones alone and lacks a portion of them. The sample lists 95,000 to 130,000 clones, around nine tenths occurring once. The receptor was isolated from an adult who received the AZD1222 COVID-19 vaccine. The starting material was peripheral blood, obtained 28 days after the second AZD1222 dose.

The CDR3 spells CASSPLQGFLNEQFF. DNA for the CDR3: TGTGCCAGCTCACCACTGCAGGGATTCCTCAATGAGCAGTTCTTC. The chain couples TRBV18 to TRBJ2-1; a possible D gene is TRBD1 (5 bases). The V gene's germline CDR1 is KGHSH and CDR2 LQKENI. This CDR3 spans 15 amino acids. The V end was cut by 1 base, the J end by 6 bases, with 13 bases between.